Below are 15 T cell receptor beta chains sequenced from a single sample in a study of OX40 agonist ivuxolimab in advanced cancers. Repertoires were generated with immunoSEQ multiplex PCR, while TCRdb's copy carries only in-frame clones and drops some. The data contain some 72,000 clones, 84% of them singletons. Sequenced material: CD4+ or CD8+ T cells sorted from blood, taken in a trial of the OX40 agonist ivuxolimab. All receptors come from an adult with an advanced solid tumor such as melanoma, head and neck, liver or kidney cancer.

The rearrangement links TRBV4-3 to TRBJ2-7, with 8 bases lining up with TRBD1. The V segment lost 4 bases and the J segment 4 bases; nucleotides outside the gene matches: 6. Germline CDR1 and CDR2: LGHNA and YSLEER. The CDR3 loop spans 14 amino acids. The CDR3 loop is CASSLGTGQYEQYF. CDR3 in DNA: TGCGCCAGCAGCCTCGGGACAGGACAATACGAGCAGTACTTC.

A single count supports this clone. The V call is TRBV7-3, the J call TRBJ2-1, with TRBD2 identical over 7 bases. V trimming: 1 base; J trimming: 6 bases; junction bases outside the gene matches: 0. The CDR3 extends over 13 amino acids. In germline, CDR1 is SGHTA, CDR2 FQGTGA. CDR3 in amino acids: CASSLKRGNEQFF. The CDR3 DNA follows: TGTGCCAGCAGCTTAAAGCGGGGCAATGAGCAGTTCTTC.

The CDR3 coding sequence is TGTGCCAGCAGTTACCACTCGGCTACTGAAGCTTTCTTT. Its translation: CASSYHSATEAFF. This chain links TRBV6-5 with TRBJ1-1, with no clear D. V gave up 2 bases and J gave up 5 bases, with 9 bases separating them. In germline, CDR1 is MNHEY, CDR2 SVGAGI. The CDR3 has 13 residues.

This chain connects TRBV5-8 to TRBJ2-3, with 7 bases that match TRBD1. This CDR3 comprises 15 residues. Germline V gene sequence: CDR1 SGHTS, CDR2 YDEGEE. After removal of 0 bases from V and 1 base from J, the junction contained 2 bases not matched to a gene. The CDR3 here is CASSLDGTGTDTQYF. Written as DNA, the CDR3 is TGTGCCAGCAGCTTGGACGGGACAGGCACAGATACGCAGTATTTT.

V gene TRBV9 combines with J gene TRBJ2-5, with D possibly being TRBD2 (7 bases). The CDR3 length is 18 residues. Germline V gene sequence: CDR1 SGDLS, CDR2 YYNGEE. The V and J ends lost 5 bases and 4 bases respectively, with 27 bases between them. In DNA, the CDR3 is TGTGCCAGCAGTAACAATCTCAAACTTGTGGGAGGGGGAGAGACCCAGTACTTC. It encodes CASSNNLKLVGGGETQYF.

The chain is built from TRBV30 and TRBJ2-7; D perhaps matches TRBD1 (5 bases). Trimming removed 2 bases from V and 2 bases from J, with 10 bases in between. Germline lookup yields CDR1 GTSNPN and CDR2 SVGIG (reference sequence). The CDR3 is 13 amino acids. This CDR3 is CAWSQGTPYEQYF. The CDR3 DNA sequence: TGTGCCTGGAGTCAGGGAACACCCTACGAGCAGTACTTC.

This clone was found once. V gene TRBV28 combines with J gene TRBJ2-1, with TRBD2 matching 11 bases. Germline assignment: CDR1 MDHEN and CDR2 SYDVKM. Losses at the gene ends were 6 bases for V and 9 bases for J; bases not matched to a gene: 1. There are 12 residues in the CDR3. The CDR3 region is CASRGTSGEQFF. CDR3 nucleotides: TGTGCCAGCAGGGGGACTAGCGGTGAGCAGTTCTTC.

This sequence joins TRBV11-1 and TRBJ1-1; no clear D gene. The CDR3 covers 12 residues. Germline V gene lookup returns CDR1 SGHAT and CDR2 FQDESV (reference sequence). Trimming cost V 10 bases and J 0 bases, with 9 bases left between them. The CDR3 nucleotides are TGTGCCACCACCAACTTGAACACTGAAGCTTTCTTT. Amino acid sequence: CATTNLNTEAFF.

The J gene is TRBJ1-1, the V gene TRBV18, with TRBD1 identical over 8 bases. Germline V CDR1 and CDR2: KGHSH, LQKENI. V lost 8 bases to trimming and J lost 5 bases; unmatched junction nucleotides: 7. The CDR3 consists of 13 residues. The CDR3 spells CASTDRGNTEAFF. In nucleotides, the CDR3 is TGTGCCAGCACAGACAGGGGAAATACTGAAGCTTTCTTT. Looking up the rest from reference TRBV18 and TRBJ1-1 gives the full variable domain: NAGVMQNPRHLVRRRGQEARLRCSPMKGHSHVYWYRQLPEEGLKFMVYLQKENIIDESGMPKERFSAEFPKEGPSILRIQQVVRGDSAAYFCASTDRGNTEAFFGQGTRLTVV.

The chain links TRBV5-1 to TRBJ2-5; a possible D gene is TRBD2 (6 bases). CDR1 is SGHRS and CDR2 is YFSETQ in the germline V gene. V shed 2 bases and J shed 5 bases, with 22 bases lying between them. This CDR3 has 17 amino acids. The CDR3 DNA is TGCGCCAGCAGCTTTGCCCCCCTGGGGGGTCCCGGGGAGACCCAGTACTTC. Translating it yields CASSFAPLGGPGETQYF.

CDR3 sequence (DNA): TGTGCCAGTAGTCGGGACAGATCTGGAAACACCATATATTTT. Translated: CASSRDRSGNTIYF. V gene TRBV19 combines with J gene TRBJ1-3; TRBD1 agrees at 7 bases. This CDR3 region has 14 residues. The V gene's germline CDR1 is LNHDA and CDR2 SQIVND (reference sequence). Trimming removed 5 bases from V and 1 base from J; junction bases left unmatched: 2.

The chain combines TRBV15 with TRBJ2-7; 10 bases match TRBD1. V was pared by 5 bases and J by 1 base, with 2 bases of the junction left unmatched. Looked up from germline, CDR1 is LNHNV and CDR2 is YYDKDF (reference sequence). The length of the CDR3 is 14 residues. The CDR3 loop is CATSGTGESYEQYF. For the CDR3, the DNA is TGTGCCACCAGCGGGACAGGGGAGTCCTACGAGCAGTACTTC.

The chain couples TRBV5-1 to TRBJ1-1; tentative D call: TRBD1 (5 bases). Germline V gives CDR1 SGHRS, CDR2 YFSETQ. Trimming stripped 0 bases from V and 5 bases from J, with 17 bases between. This CDR3 comprises 16 residues. This chain's CDR3 is CASSLAPSGGGTEAFF. The CDR3 region has the DNA TGCGCCAGCAGCTTGGCTCCCTCCGGGGGTGGAACTGAAGCTTTCTTT.

The rearrangement uses TRBV18 and TRBJ2-5; D ambiguous. CDR3 size: 11 residues. Germline V lookup: CDR1 KGHSH, CDR2 LQKENI. Deletions cut 4 bases from V and 5 bases from J, with 5 bases between. The CDR3 bases are TGTGCCAGCTCACAAGGGGAGACCCAGTACTTC. This sequence encodes CASSQGETQYF.

The J gene is TRBJ1-1, the V gene TRBV5-3; D is unresolved. TRBV5-3 is an open reading frame, and its role is uncertain. CDR3 length: 15 amino acids. Trimming pared 3 bases from V and 2 bases from J, leaving 14 bases between. The CDR3: CARSYRTIRNTEAFF. DNA of the CDR3: TGTGCCAGAAGCTACCGCACCATCCGAAACACTGAAGCTTTCTTT.